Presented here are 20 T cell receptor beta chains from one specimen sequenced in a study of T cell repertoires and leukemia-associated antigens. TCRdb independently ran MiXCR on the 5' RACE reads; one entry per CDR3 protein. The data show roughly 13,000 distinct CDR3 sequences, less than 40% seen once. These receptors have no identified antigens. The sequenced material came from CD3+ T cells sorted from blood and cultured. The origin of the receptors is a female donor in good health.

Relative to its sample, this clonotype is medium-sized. The CDR3: CSARDQGLQETQYF. For the CDR3, the DNA is TGCAGTGCTAGAGATCAGGGCCTCCAAGAGACCCAGTACTTC. The chain links TRBV20-1 to TRBJ2-5, with a tentative D call TRBD1 (5 bases). The CDR3 loop spans 14 amino acids. Trimming stripped 0 bases from V and 1 base from J, with 9 bases between. Germline V gene lookup returns CDR1 DFQATT and CDR2 SNEGSKA (reference sequence).

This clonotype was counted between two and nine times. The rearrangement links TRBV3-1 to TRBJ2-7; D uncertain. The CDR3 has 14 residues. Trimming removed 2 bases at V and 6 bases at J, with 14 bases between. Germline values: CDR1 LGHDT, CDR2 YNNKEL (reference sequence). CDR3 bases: TGTGCCAGCAGCCAATCATCTGGCGTTAGCGAGCAGTACTTC. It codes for CASSQSSGVSEQYF.

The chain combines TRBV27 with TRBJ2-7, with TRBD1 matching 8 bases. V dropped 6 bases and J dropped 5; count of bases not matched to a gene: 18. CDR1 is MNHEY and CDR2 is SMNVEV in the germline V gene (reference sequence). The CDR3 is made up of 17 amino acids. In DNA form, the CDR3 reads TGTGCCAGCAGAAGTTGGCACGATAACAGGGGGGACCACGAGCAGTACTTC. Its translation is CASRSWHDNRGDHEQYF.

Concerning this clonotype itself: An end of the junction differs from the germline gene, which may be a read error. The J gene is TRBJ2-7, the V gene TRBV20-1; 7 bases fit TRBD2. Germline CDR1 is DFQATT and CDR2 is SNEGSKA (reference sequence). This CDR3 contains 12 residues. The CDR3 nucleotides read TGTAGTGCTGGGGAGGGGATGGGGGAGCAGTACTTC. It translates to CSAGEGMGEQYF.

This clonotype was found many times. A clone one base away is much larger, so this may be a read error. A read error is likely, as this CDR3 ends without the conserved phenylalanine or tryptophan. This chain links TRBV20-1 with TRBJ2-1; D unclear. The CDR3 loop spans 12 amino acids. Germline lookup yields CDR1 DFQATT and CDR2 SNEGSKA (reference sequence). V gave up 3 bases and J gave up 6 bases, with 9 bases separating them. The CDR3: CSARDLTNEQFL. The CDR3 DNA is TGCAGTGCTAGGGACCTAACCAATGAGCAGTTCCTC.

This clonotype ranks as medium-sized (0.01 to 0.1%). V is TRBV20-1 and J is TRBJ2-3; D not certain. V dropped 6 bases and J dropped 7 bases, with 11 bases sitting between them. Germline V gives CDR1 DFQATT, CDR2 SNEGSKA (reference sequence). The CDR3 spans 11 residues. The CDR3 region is CSASPTNTQYF. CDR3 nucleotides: TGCAGTGCCAGCCCCACGAATACGCAGTATTTT.

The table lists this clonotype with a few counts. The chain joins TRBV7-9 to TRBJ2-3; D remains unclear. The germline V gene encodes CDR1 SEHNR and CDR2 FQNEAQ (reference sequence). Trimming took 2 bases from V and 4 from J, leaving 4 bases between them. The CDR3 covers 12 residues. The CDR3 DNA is TGTGCCAGCAGCTTAAGAGCAGATACGCAGTATTTT. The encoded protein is CASSLRADTQYF.

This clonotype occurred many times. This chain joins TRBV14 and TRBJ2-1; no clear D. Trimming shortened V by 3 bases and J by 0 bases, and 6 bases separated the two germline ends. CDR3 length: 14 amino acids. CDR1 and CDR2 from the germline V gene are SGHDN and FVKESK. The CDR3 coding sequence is TGTGCCAGCAGCCATTCTAGCTCCTACAATGAGCAGTTCTTC. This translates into CASSHSSSYNEQFF.

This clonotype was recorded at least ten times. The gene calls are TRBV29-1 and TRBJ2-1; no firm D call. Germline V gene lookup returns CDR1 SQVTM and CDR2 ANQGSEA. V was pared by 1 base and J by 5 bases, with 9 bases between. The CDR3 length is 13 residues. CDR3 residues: CSVEVAGNNEQFF. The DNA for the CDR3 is TGCAGCGTTGAAGTAGCCGGAAACAATGAGCAGTTCTTC.

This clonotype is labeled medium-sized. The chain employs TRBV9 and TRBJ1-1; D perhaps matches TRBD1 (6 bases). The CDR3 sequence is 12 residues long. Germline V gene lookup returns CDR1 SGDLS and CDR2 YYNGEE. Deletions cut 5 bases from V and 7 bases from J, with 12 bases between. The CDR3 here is CASSPGGLEAFF. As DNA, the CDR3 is TGTGCCAGCAGTCCCGGGGGCCTTGAAGCTTTCTTT. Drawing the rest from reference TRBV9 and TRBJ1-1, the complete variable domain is DSGVTQTPKHLITATGQRVTLRCSPRSGDLSVYWYQQSLDQGLQFLIQYYNGEERAKGNILERFSAQQFPDLHSELNLSSLELGDSALYFCASSPGGLEAFFGQGTRLTVV.

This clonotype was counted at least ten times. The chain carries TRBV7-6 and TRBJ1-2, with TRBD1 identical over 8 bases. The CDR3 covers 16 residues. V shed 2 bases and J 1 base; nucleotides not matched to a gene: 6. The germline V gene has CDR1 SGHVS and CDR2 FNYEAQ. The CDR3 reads CASSLSAGGNNYGYTF. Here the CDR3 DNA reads TGTGCCAGCAGCTTATCTGCAGGGGGCAATAACTATGGCTACACCTTC. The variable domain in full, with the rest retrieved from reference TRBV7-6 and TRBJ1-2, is GAGVSQSPRYKVTKRGQDVALRCDPISGHVSLYWYRQALGQGPEFLTYFNYEAQQDKSGLPNDRFSAERPEGSISTLTIQRTEQRDSAMYRCASSLSAGGNNYGYTFGSGTRLTVV.

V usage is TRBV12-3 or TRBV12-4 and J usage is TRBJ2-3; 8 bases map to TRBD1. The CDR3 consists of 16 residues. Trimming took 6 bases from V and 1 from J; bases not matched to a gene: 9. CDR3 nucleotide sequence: TGTGCCAGCAGCTACTCCGGGACAGGAGGCACAGATACGCAGTATTTT. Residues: CASSYSGTGGTDTQYF.

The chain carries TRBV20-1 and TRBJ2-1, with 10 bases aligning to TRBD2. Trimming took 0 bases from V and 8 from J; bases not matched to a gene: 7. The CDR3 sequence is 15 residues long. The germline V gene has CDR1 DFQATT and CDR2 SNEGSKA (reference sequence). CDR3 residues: CSARDIAGGVHEQFF. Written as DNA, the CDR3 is TGCAGTGCTAGAGATATAGCGGGAGGAGTACATGAGCAGTTCTTC.

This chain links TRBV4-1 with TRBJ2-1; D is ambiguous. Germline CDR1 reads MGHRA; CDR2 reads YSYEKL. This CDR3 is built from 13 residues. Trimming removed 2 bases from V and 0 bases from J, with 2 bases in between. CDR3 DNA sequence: TGCGCCAGCAGCCAAAGCTCCTACAATGAGCAGTTCTTC. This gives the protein CASSQSSYNEQFF.

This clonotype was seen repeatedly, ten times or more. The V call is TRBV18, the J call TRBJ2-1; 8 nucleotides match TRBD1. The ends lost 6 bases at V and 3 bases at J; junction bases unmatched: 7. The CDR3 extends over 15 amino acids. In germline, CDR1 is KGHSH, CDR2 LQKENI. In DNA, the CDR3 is TGTGCCAGCTCCAAGGGACAGGAAGTCTACAATGAGCAGTTCTTC. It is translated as CASSKGQEVYNEQFF.

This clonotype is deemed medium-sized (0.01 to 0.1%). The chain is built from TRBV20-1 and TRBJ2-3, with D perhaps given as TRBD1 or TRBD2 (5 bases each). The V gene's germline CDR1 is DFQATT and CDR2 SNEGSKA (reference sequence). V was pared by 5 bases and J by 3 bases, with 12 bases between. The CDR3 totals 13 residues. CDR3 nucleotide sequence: TGCAGTGCTCCTTTGGGACGTACAGATACGCAGTATTTT. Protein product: CSAPLGRTDTQYF.

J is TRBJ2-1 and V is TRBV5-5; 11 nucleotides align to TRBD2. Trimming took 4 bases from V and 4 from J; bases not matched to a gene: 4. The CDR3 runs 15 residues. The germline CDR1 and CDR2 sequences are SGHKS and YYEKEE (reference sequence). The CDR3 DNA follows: TGTGCCAGCAGCATTGGACTAGCGGGTTACAATGAGCAGTTCTTC. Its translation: CASSIGLAGYNEQFF.

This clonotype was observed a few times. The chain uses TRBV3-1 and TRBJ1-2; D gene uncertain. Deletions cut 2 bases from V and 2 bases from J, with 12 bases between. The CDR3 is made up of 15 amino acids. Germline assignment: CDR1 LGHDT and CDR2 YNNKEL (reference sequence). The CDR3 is CASSQTHAANYGYTF. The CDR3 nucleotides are TGTGCCAGCAGCCAAACCCACGCAGCGAACTATGGCTACACCTTC.

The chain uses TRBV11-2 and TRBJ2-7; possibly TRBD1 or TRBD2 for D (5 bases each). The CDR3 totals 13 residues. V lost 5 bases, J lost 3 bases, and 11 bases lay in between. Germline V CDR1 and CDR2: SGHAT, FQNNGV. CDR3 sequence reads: CASSPGADYEQYF. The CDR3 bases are TGTGCCAGCAGCCCCGGGGCGGACTACGAGCAGTACTTC.

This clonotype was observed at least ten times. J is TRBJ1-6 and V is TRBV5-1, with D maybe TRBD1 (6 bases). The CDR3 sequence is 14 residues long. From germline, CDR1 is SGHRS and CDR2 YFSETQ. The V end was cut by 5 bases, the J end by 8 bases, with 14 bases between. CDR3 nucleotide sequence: TGCGCCAGCAGGCTGACAGGTCGGGATTCACCCCTCCACTTT. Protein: CASRLTGRDSPLHF.